Presented here are 25 T cell receptor beta chains from one specimen sequenced in a study of PD-L1 blockade in urothelial cancer. Sequenced by immunoSEQ multiplex PCR; TCRdb stores in-frame clones only, minus some. The table includes about 42,000 clones, 81% detected once. The specimen was PBMCs, collected around atezolizumab (anti-PD-L1) treatment. The source is a man aged 70-80 years with urothelial cancer.

The chain links TRBV5-5 to TRBJ2-2; 7 nucleotides align to TRBD1. With 5 bases clipped from V and 4 bases from J, the junction kept 5 bases outside the gene matches. The CDR3 contains 14 residues. Germline V gene data show CDR1 as SGHKS and CDR2 as YYEKEE (reference sequence). The CDR3 loop reads CASRPDRITGELFF. The CDR3, as DNA: TGTGCCAGCAGGCCGGACAGGATCACCGGGGAGCTGTTTTTT.

This sequence joins TRBV4-1 and TRBJ2-7; tentatively, D is TRBD2 (6 bases). There are 14 residues in the CDR3. Germline loops: CDR1 MGHRA, CDR2 YSYEKL. The V end lost 2 bases, the J end lost 2 bases, and 10 bases lay between the germline ends. As DNA, the CDR3 is TGCGCCAGCAGCCAAATGGGGGAGGCCTACGAGCAGTACTTC. It encodes CASSQMGEAYEQYF.

This clone was counted a single time. The chain couples TRBV19 to TRBJ1-2; D call uncertain. V lost 6 bases and J lost 2, with 7 bases in between. CDR3 length: 12 amino acids. Germline V lookup: CDR1 LNHDA, CDR2 SQIVND (reference sequence). The CDR3 DNA reads TGTGCCAGTAGATTAGCCAACTATGGCTACACCTTC. Translation: CASRLANYGYTF. The whole variable domain, remainder taken from reference TRBV19 and TRBJ1-2, is DGGITQSPKYLFRKEGQNVTLSCEQNLNHDAMYWYRQDPGQGLRLIYYSQIVNDFQKGDIAEGYSVSREKKESFPLTVTSAQKNPTAFYLCASRLANYGYTFGSGTRLTVV.

The gene calls are TRBV6-1 and TRBJ1-1; D might be TRBD1 (5 bases). This CDR3 has 14 amino acids. CDR1 is MNHNS and CDR2 is SASEGT in the germline V gene. V gave up 4 bases and J gave up 5 bases, with 14 bases separating them. The CDR3 region is CASSGVRVRTEAFF. Here the CDR3 DNA reads TGTGCCAGCAGTGGCGTCAGGGTGCGGACTGAAGCTTTCTTT.

V and J are TRBV7-2 and TRBJ2-7, with 7 bases matching TRBD2. The CDR3 runs to 15 residues. Germline V CDR1 and CDR2: SGHTA, FQGNSA. The V and J ends lost 5 bases and 5 bases, in that order; junction bases with no gene match: 12. This CDR3 is CASSPTGGGDDEQYF. Here the CDR3 DNA reads TGTGCCAGCAGCCCTACCGGGGGAGGGGACGACGAGCAGTACTTC.

The chain links TRBV11-3 to TRBJ2-1; tentatively, D is TRBD1 (6 bases). This CDR3 spans 16 amino acids. The germline CDR1 and CDR2 sequences are SGHNT and YENEEA. Trimming pared 2 bases from V and 5 bases from J, leaving 16 bases between. This CDR3 reads CASSLSGQGIDNEQFF. CDR3 bases: TGTGCCAGCAGCTTAAGTGGGCAGGGGATAGACAATGAGCAGTTCTTC.

This sequence joins TRBV18 and TRBJ2-3, with 7 bases that match TRBD2. This CDR3 is built from 16 residues. V dropped 3 bases and J dropped 0; count of bases not matched to a gene: 6. The V gene's germline CDR1 is KGHSH and CDR2 LQKENI. CDR3 region: CASSPKERGSTDTQYF. The DNA for the CDR3 is TGTGCCAGCTCACCGAAGGAGCGGGGAAGCACAGATACGCAGTATTTT.

The V call is TRBV18, the J call TRBJ1-2; D possibly corresponds to TRBD1 (6 bases). Germline lookup yields CDR1 KGHSH and CDR2 LQKENI. V lost 6 bases and J 1 base, leaving 18 bases between the germline ends. This CDR3 is 16 amino acids long. The DNA for the CDR3 is TGTGCCAGCTCGATGGGGGCCGCGGACATTAACTATGGCTACACCTTC. This gives the protein CASSMGAADINYGYTF.

The chain combines TRBV5-1 with TRBJ2-7, with 9 bases identical to TRBD1. This CDR3 is built from 16 residues. V shed 0 bases and J 6 bases; nucleotides not matched to a gene: 10. Germline V CDR1 and CDR2: SGHRS, YFSETQ. CDR3: CASSLDATGTGFEQYF. The CDR3 coding sequence is TGCGCCAGCAGCTTGGACGCTACCGGGACAGGGTTCGAGCAGTACTTC. Using reference TRBV5-1 and TRBJ2-7 for the parts outside the CDR3, the full variable domain is KAGVTQTPRYLIKTRGQQVTLSCSPISGHRSVSWYQQTPGQGLQFLFEYFSETQRNKGNFPGRFSGRQFSNSRSEMNVSTLELGDSALYLCASSLDATGTGFEQYFGPGTRLTVT.

This clone was seen a few times. The chain employs TRBV28 and TRBJ2-2, with a weak D call TRBD2 (6 bases). With 5 bases removed from V and 9 bases from J, the gap between germline ends came to 16 bases. Germline CDR1 is MDHEN and CDR2 is SYDVKM. The CDR3 covers 14 residues. This chain's CDR3 is CASSLTSSGRELFF. CDR3 coding DNA: TGTGCCAGCAGTCTGACTAGTTCGGGGAGGGAGCTGTTTTTT.

The genes are TRBV2 and TRBJ1-1; D perhaps matches TRBD1 (6 bases). There are 15 residues in the CDR3. The germline V gene encodes CDR1 SNHLY and CDR2 FYNNEI. Trimming took 3 bases from V and 1 from J, leaving 12 bases between them. The chain's CDR3 is CASSEPQGTNTEAFF. The CDR3, as DNA: TGTGCCAGCAGTGAGCCCCAGGGGACGAACACTGAAGCTTTCTTT.

The V call is TRBV29-1, the J call TRBJ2-7; tentative D call: TRBD2 (5 bases). V lost 4 bases, J lost 1 base, and 14 bases lay in between. This CDR3 region has 14 residues. Germline lookup yields CDR1 SQVTM and CDR2 ANQGSEA. Written as DNA, the CDR3 is TGCAGCGTTGGCCGAACCGGGATATCCTACGAGCAGTACTTC. Protein sequence: CSVGRTGISYEQYF.

This chain joins TRBV30 and TRBJ2-1; 11 positions match TRBD1. With V trimmed by 7 bases and J by 3 bases, 5 bases remained unmatched. In germline, CDR1 is GTSNPN, CDR2 SVGIG (reference sequence). This CDR3 contains 14 residues. The CDR3 is CASRGTGGYNEQFF. The CDR3 DNA reads TGTGCCTCGAGAGGGACAGGGGGCTACAATGAGCAGTTCTTC. The whole variable domain, remainder taken from reference TRBV30 and TRBJ2-1, is SQTIHQWPATLVQPVGSPLSLECTVEGTSNPNLYWYRQAAGRGLQLLFYSVGIGQISSEVPQNLSASRPQDRQFILSSKKLLLSDSGFYLCASRGTGGYNEQFFGPGTRLTVL.

This chain links TRBV25-1 with TRBJ2-1; D is uncertain. The ends were cut back, 1 base at V and 8 bases at J, with 9 bases in the middle. This CDR3 has 13 residues. Germline CDR1 reads MGHDK; CDR2 reads SYGVNS. The CDR3 protein is CASSEFQRDEQFF. Written as DNA, the CDR3 is TGTGCCAGCAGTGAATTCCAGCGTGATGAGCAGTTCTTC.

The chain links TRBV10-3 to TRBJ2-7, with D possibly being TRBD1 (6 bases). The CDR3 runs to 16 residues. V lost 0 bases and J 1 base, leaving 13 bases between the germline ends. Germline V gene sequence: CDR1 ENHRY, CDR2 SYGVKD. In DNA form, the CDR3 reads TGTGCCATCAGTGAGTCGACAGGAATTCTTTCCTACGAGCAGTACTTC. Translation gives CAISESTGILSYEQYF.

The V and J genes are TRBV6-5 and TRBJ2-3; weak D call: TRBD1 (6 bases). The germline CDR1 and CDR2 sequences are MNHEY and SVGAGI. This CDR3 is 15 amino acids long. Trimming cost V 5 bases and J 1 base, with 13 bases left between them. The chain's CDR3 is CASSRGGVGTDTQYF. The CDR3 DNA is TGTGCCAGCAGTCGAGGGGGTGTAGGCACAGATACGCAGTATTTT.

This clone was observed a handful of times. The chain employs TRBV4-2 and TRBJ1-2, with 7 bases fitting TRBD1. With 0 bases clipped from V and 6 bases from J, the junction kept 10 bases outside the gene matches. Germline V CDR1 and CDR2: LGHNA, YNFKEQ. CDR3 length: 16 amino acids. DNA for the CDR3: TGTGCCAGCAGCCAAGACCCTCAGGGGGGCTCCGATGGCTACACCTTC. Translated, it gives CASSQDPQGGSDGYTF.

The chain carries TRBV4-3 and TRBJ2-2, with a tentative D call TRBD2 (6 bases). Germline V gives CDR1 LGHNA, CDR2 YSLEER. The CDR3 totals 15 residues. Trimming shortened V by 6 bases and J by 4 bases, and 15 bases separated the two germline ends. The CDR3 loop is CASRPGLLTTGELFF. CDR3 DNA: TGCGCCAGCAGACCGGGACTCCTCACCACCGGGGAGCTGTTTTTT.

The rearrangement joins TRBV7-6 to TRBJ2-1; 13 nucleotides match TRBD2. V lost 4 bases and J lost 8; bases outside the gene matches: 23. Germline V gives CDR1 SGHVS, CDR2 FNYEAQ. CDR3 size: 21 residues. CDR3 DNA: TGTGCCAGCAGCTCCAACCAAATGGGGCGAGGACTAGCGGGGGTAGGGGATGAGCAGTTCTTC. The encoded protein is CASSSNQMGRGLAGVGDEQFF.

The chain joins TRBV5-6 to TRBJ2-1, with TRBD1 matching over 10 bases. Trimming at V came to 4 bases and at J to 2 bases, leaving 3 bases not matched to a gene. The CDR3 is 15 residues long. CDR1 and CDR2 from the germline V gene are SGHDT and YYEEEE. The chain's CDR3 is CASSAGTGAYNEQFF. CDR3 DNA: TGTGCCAGCAGCGCCGGGACAGGGGCCTACAATGAGCAGTTCTTC.

The gene calls are TRBV11-3 and TRBJ1-2; possible D gene TRBD1, 6 bases. Deletions cut 5 bases from V and 6 bases from J, with 16 bases between. The CDR3 totals 14 residues. Germline CDR1 is SGHNT and CDR2 is YENEEA. The CDR3 sequence is CASSDTKGVDGYTF. The CDR3 DNA reads TGTGCCAGCAGCGACACTAAGGGGGTCGATGGCTACACCTTC.

The CDR3, as DNA: TGTGCCAGCAGCGGGACAGGGAATCCTAACTATGGCTACACCTTC. This sequence encodes CASSGTGNPNYGYTF. The chain is built from TRBV5-5 and TRBJ1-2, with 9 bases matching TRBD1. Germline-derived CDR1 and CDR2 are SGHKS and YYEKEE (reference sequence). The CDR3 contains 15 residues. Trimming took 4 bases from V and 0 from J; bases not matched to a gene: 4.

The chain employs TRBV11-3 and TRBJ2-7, with 7 bases matching TRBD1. V lost 5 bases, J lost 4 bases, and 11 bases stayed unmatched. Germline V gives CDR1 SGHNT, CDR2 YENEEA. The CDR3 consists of 15 residues. CDR3 sequence reads: CASSHAAGTVYEQYF. CDR3 nucleotide sequence: TGTGCCAGCAGCCACGCCGCCGGGACAGTATACGAGCAGTACTTC.

Only a few counts were recorded for this clone. The chain carries TRBV5-4 and TRBJ1-2, with D possibly matching TRBD1 (6 bases). Germline CDR1 SGHNT, CDR2 YYREEE (reference sequence). The CDR3 spans 15 residues. The V end was cut by 4 bases, the J end by 7 bases, with 20 bases between. The CDR3 DNA reads as TGTGCCAGCAGCCGAACAGAAACCACAGGGAGTGGCTACACCTTC. Amino acid sequence: CASSRTETTGSGYTF.

The gene calls are TRBV19 and TRBJ2-7; maybe TRBD1 (5 bases). The germline gives CDR1 LNHDA, CDR2 SQIVND (reference sequence). The CDR3 consists of 15 residues. The ends were cut back, 0 bases at V and 2 bases at J, with 11 bases in the middle. The CDR3 region is CASSIDRDAAYEQYF. In DNA form, the CDR3 reads TGTGCCAGTAGTATAGACAGGGATGCAGCCTACGAGCAGTACTTC.